This T cell receptor beta chain emerged from a study of T cell responses to AZD1222 COVID-19 vaccine. Study as a whole: The analysis combined second doses at about 4 or about 12 weeks. Whole-study results and caveats: Females made up more of the donors, who were largely white British, and clonal diversity may have come out too low.

The table came from immunoSEQ multiplex PCR; TCRdb's copy has only in-frame clones and leaves some out. The sample includes 85,000 to 100,000 clones, around 85% of them seen just once. On this clone itself: The antigen is not known.

V gave up 1 base and J gave up 4 bases, with 13 bases separating them. The CDR3 runs to 15 residues. The germline V gene encodes CDR1 SGHVS and CDR2 FQNEAQ. This chain links TRBV7-8 with TRBJ2-5, with D possibly being TRBD1 or TRBD2 (6 bases each). The TCR originated in an adult in good health. This specimen was peripheral blood, taken on day 0 of AZD1222 vaccination. The CDR3 DNA is TGTGCCAGCAGCTTAGGCCGGGGGCCTTTAGAGACCCAGTACTTC. This translates into CASSLGRGPLETQYF. The full variable domain, in which reference TRBV7-8 and TRBJ2-5 provide the parts outside the CDR3, is GAGVSQSPRYKVAKRGQDVALRCDPISGHVSLFWYQQALGQGPEFLTYFQNEAQLDKSGLPSDRFFAERPEGSVSTLKIQRTQQEDSAVYLCASSLGRGPLETQYFGPGTRLLVL.